Following are 12 T cell receptor beta chains from one sample sequenced in a study of cytomegalovirus exposure and HLA in healthy donors (dated by TCRdb to between 2016 and 2019). Library method: the immunoSEQ multiplex PCR assay. For the multiplex PCR, a mixture combining 60 forward primers for TCR Vbeta segments and 13 reverse primers for TCR Jbeta segments was used. TCRdb mirrors the immuneACCESS table, restricted to in-frame sequences. Some clones are absent from its copies; in checked studies, under half trace to an unresolved V gene, and the reason for the others is unknown. Counted in this sample were tens of thousands of clones; approximately 82% of them appeared once. Approximately 19% of the sample is in the top ten clones. Sequenced sample: PBMCs. These receptors all stem from a man in his 70s in good health and CMV-seropositive.

This rearrangement joins TRBV11-3 to TRBJ2-7; the match to TRBD1 covers 8 bases. CDR1 SGHNT and CDR2 YENEEA come from the germline V gene. The CDR3 spans 13 residues. J was trimmed by 6 bases and V by 4 bases; bases with no gene match: 5. The CDR3 DNA follows: TGTGCCAGCAGCTCGAACAGGGGGACCGAGCAGTACTTC. Protein product: CASSSNRGTEQYF. Full variable domain (remainder filled in from reference TRBV11-3 and TRBJ2-7): EAGVVQSPRYKIIEKKQPVAFWCNPISGHNTLYWYLQNLGQGPELLIRYENEEAVDDSQLPKDRFSAERLKGVDSTLKIQPAELGDSAVYLCASSSNRGTEQYFGPGTRLTVT.

This clone appeared a few times. This sequence joins TRBV11-2 and TRBJ1-6; D gene unclear. The V gene lost 2 bases and the J gene lost 5 bases, with 10 bases spanning the gap. CDR3 length equals 15 residues. Germline lookup yields CDR1 SGHAT and CDR2 FQNNGV. The DNA for the CDR3 is TGTGCCAGCAGCTTACAAGGAGGTGATAATTCACCCCTCCACTTT. Protein sequence: CASSLQGGDNSPLHF.

The chain has TRBV4-3 and TRBJ2-1; 12 positions agree with TRBD2. Trimming removed 0 bases from V and 16 bases from J; junction bases left unmatched: 7. The CDR3 extends over 14 amino acids. The germline CDR1 and CDR2 sequences are LGHNA and YSLEER. The CDR3 is CASSQDLTSGGNFF. As DNA, the CDR3 is TGCGCCAGCAGCCAAGATCTGACTAGCGGGGGCAATTTCTTC.

This chain connects TRBV7-9 to TRBJ1-1, with TRBD1 matching over 8 bases. Germline CDR1 is SEHNR and CDR2 is FQNEAQ (reference sequence). CDR3 length: 17 amino acids. Trimming took 1 base from V and 3 from J; bases not matched to a gene: 10. The CDR3 DNA follows: TGTGCCAGCAGCTTAGGGCGGGCAGGGGGCTGGGACACTGAAGCTTTCTTT. Translated: CASSLGRAGGWDTEAFF.

The chain links TRBV5-8 to TRBJ2-3; 9 bases are shared with TRBD2. CDR1 is SGHTS and CDR2 is YDEGEE in the germline V gene. The V gene end was trimmed by 4 bases and the J gene end by 2 bases; junction bases not matched to a gene: 8. CDR3 length: 16 amino acids. Here the CDR3 reads CASSIGASGATDTQYF. The CDR3 nucleotides are TGTGCCAGCAGCATTGGGGCTAGCGGGGCCACAGATACGCAGTATTTT. Variable domain in full (rest from reference TRBV5-8 and TRBJ2-3): EAGVTQSPTHLIKTRGQQATLRCSPISGHTSVYWYQQALGLGLQFLLWYDEGEERNRGNFPPRFSGRQFPNYSSELNVNALELEDSALYLCASSIGASGATDTQYFGPGTRLTVL.

The CDR3 DNA is TGTGCCAGTACCAGGACTACGAACACCGGGGAGCTGTTTTTT. It is translated as CASTRTTNTGELFF. The V gene is TRBV19, the J gene TRBJ2-2, with a weak D call TRBD2 (6 bases). Trimming left V 7 bases short and J 0 bases short, with 9 bases between. Germline values: CDR1 LNHDA, CDR2 SQIVND (reference sequence). This CDR3 comprises 14 residues.

This chain joins TRBV7-3 and TRBJ2-3; D might be TRBD1 (6 bases). The length of the CDR3 is 14 residues. Trimming took off 3 bases at V and 2 bases at J, with 9 bases between the two ends. Germline loops: CDR1 SGHTA, CDR2 FQGTGA. The CDR3 loop is CASSFGQHTDTQYF. CDR3 coding DNA: TGTGCCAGCAGCTTTGGACAGCACACAGATACGCAGTATTTT. Looking up the rest from reference TRBV7-3 and TRBJ2-3 gives the full variable domain: GAGVSQTPSNKVTEKGKYVELRCDPISGHTALYWYRQSLGQGPEFLIYFQGTGAADDSGLPNDRFFAVRPEGSVSTLKIQRTERGDSAVYLCASSFGQHTDTQYFGPGTRLTVL.

DNA for the CDR3: TGTGCCAGCAGTGAAATCCAATATGAGCAGTTCTTC. Amino acids: CASSEIQYEQFF. V usage is TRBV2 and J usage is TRBJ2-1, with unresolved D. V was cut by 2 bases and J by 8 bases, with 7 bases left in between. Per the germline V gene, CDR1 is SNHLY and CDR2 is FYNNEI. This CDR3 region has 12 residues.

The rearrangement joins TRBV11-2 to TRBJ2-7; 10 positions agree with TRBD2. CDR1 is SGHAT, CDR2 FQNNGV, per germline. The V gene end was trimmed by 0 bases and the J gene end by 2 bases; junction bases not matched to a gene: 4. There are 16 residues in the CDR3. The DNA of the CDR3 is TGTGCCAGCAGCTTAGACACTAGCGGGGTTACCTACGAGCAGTACTTC. Translation gives CASSLDTSGVTYEQYF.

The genes are TRBV10-3 and TRBJ1-5; 9 nucleotides match TRBD1. The CDR3 contains 15 residues. V shed 4 bases, J shed 1 base, and the junction held 2 bases outside the gene matches. The germline V gene encodes CDR1 ENHRY and CDR2 SYGVKD. The CDR3 DNA reads as TGTGCCATCAGTGGGGACAGGGCCAGCAATCAGCCCCAGCATTTT. Protein: CAISGDRASNQPQHF.

This clone was counted once. The chain links TRBV19 to TRBJ2-5; D uncertain. Germline CDR1 reads LNHDA; CDR2 reads SQIVND (reference sequence). The CDR3 spans 13 residues. V lost 10 bases and J lost 2, with 14 bases in between. The CDR3 DNA reads TGTGCCACGTCTACGCCCGAGCAAGAGACCCAGTACTTC. Translating gives CATSTPEQETQYF.

The chain is built from TRBV6-5 and TRBJ1-3; tentative D call: TRBD1 (6 bases). Trimming cost V 5 bases and J 1 base, with 12 bases left between them. Germline V gene sequence: CDR1 MNHEY, CDR2 SVGAGI. The CDR3 extends over 15 amino acids. CDR3 loop: CASSLEGGSGNTIYF. In DNA, the CDR3 is TGTGCCAGCAGTCTGGAGGGGGGGTCTGGAAACACCATATATTTT.